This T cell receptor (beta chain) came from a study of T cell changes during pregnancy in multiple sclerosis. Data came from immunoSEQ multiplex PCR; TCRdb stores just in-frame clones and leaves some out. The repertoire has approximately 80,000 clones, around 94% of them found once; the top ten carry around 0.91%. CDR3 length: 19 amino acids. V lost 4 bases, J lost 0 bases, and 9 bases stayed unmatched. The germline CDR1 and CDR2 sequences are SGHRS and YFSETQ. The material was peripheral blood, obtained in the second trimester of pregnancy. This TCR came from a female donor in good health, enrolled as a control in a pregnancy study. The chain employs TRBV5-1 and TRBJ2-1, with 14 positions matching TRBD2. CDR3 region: CASSIGLAGGLSSYNEQFF. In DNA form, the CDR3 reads TGCGCCAGCAGCATAGGACTAGCGGGGGGTTTGAGCTCCTACAATGAGCAGTTCTTC.